This TCR beta chain was sequenced in a study of blood T cell repertoires in COVID-19. Study-wide context: PBMCs, B-cell-depleted T cells, or T cells provided the cDNA or gDNA that made up the material.

Per the germline V gene, CDR1 is SGHTA and CDR2 is FQGNSA. The CDR3 totals 14 residues. Deletions cut 5 bases from V and 0 bases from J, with 10 bases between. In the original workflow: Counts of nucleated cells, estimated from reference gene primer amplification, were obtained. The method was immunoSEQ multiplex PCR; TCRdb's version includes in-frame clones alone and lacks a portion of them. V, J and clone size were drawn from that table, and D and trimming were deduced from the DNA. The profile covers approximately 140,000 clones, with approximately 82% appearing a single time and around 15% taken by the ten largest.

The clonotype was recovered from a human donor with acute or convalescent COVID-19. The donor label of this sample is uncertain. The V gene is TRBV7-2, the J gene TRBJ1-1; maybe TRBD1 (5 bases). The sample consisted of peripheral blood. The CDR3 DNA is TGTGCCAGCAGCGCCCAGGGCCTGAACACTGAAGCTTTCTTT. Amino acids: CASSAQGLNTEAFF.